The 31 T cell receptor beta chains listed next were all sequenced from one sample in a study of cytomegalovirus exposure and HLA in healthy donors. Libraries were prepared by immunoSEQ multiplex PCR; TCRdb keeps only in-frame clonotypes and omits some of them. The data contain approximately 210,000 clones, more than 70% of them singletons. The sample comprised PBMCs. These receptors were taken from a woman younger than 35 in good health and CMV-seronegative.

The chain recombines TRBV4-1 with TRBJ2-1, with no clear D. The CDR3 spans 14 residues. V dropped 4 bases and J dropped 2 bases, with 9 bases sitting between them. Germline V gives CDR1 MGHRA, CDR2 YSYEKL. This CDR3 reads CASSRTTPYNEQFF. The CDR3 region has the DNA TGCGCCAGCAGCCGCACTACCCCCTACAATGAGCAGTTCTTC.

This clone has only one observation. In nucleotides, the CDR3 is TGTGCCAGCTCCCAACGGCCCAGGGGAGGGGGGGAGCTGTTTTTT. Protein sequence: CASSQRPRGGGELFF. The chain is built from TRBV19 and TRBJ2-2; weak D call: TRBD2 (7 bases). Germline V CDR1 and CDR2: LNHDA, SQIVND (reference sequence). Deletions cut 9 bases from V and 8 bases from J, with 22 bases between. The CDR3 sequence is 15 residues long.

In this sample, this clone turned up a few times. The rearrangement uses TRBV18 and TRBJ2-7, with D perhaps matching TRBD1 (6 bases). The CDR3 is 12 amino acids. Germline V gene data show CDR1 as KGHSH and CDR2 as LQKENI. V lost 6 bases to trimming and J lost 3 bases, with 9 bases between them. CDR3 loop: CASSSDSYEQYF. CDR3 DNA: TGTGCCAGCTCTTCGGACAGCTACGAGCAGTACTTC.

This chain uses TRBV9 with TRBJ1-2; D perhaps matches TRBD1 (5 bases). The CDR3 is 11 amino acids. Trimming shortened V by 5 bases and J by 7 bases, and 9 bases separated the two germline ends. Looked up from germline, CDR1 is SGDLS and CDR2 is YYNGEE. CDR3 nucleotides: TGTGCCAGCAGGGACACAGGTGGCTACACCTTC. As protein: CASRDTGGYTF.

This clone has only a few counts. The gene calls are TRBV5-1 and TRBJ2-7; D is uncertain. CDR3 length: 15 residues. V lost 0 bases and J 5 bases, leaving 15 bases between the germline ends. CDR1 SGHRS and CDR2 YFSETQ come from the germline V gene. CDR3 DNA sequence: TGCGCCAGCAGCTTGGCTCAGCCGGTCCGGGACGAGCAGTACTTC. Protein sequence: CASSLAQPVRDEQYF.

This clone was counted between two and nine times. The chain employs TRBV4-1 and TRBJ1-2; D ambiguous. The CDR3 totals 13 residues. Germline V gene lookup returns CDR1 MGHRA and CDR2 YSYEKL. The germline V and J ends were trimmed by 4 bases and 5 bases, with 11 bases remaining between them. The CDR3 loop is CASSPVTRYGYTF. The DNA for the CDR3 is TGCGCCAGCAGCCCAGTCACCCGTTATGGCTACACCTTC.

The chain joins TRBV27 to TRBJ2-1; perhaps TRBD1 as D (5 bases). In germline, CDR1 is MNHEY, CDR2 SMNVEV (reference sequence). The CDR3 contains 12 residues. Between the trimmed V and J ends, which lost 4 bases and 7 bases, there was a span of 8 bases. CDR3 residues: CASSYRTNEQFF. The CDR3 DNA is TGTGCCAGCAGTTACCGGACAAATGAGCAGTTCTTC.

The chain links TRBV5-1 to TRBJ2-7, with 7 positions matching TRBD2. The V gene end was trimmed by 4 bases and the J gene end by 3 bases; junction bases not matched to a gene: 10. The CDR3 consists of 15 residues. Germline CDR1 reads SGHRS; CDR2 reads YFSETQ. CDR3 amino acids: CASSLLTSLNYEQYF. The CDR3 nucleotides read TGCGCCAGCAGCCTACTGACTAGCTTAAACTACGAGCAGTACTTC.

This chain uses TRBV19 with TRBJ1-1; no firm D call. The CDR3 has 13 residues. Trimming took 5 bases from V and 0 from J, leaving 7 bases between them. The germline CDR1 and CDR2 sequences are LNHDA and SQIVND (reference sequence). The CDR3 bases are TGTGCCAGTAGTGCCCAGATGAACACTGAAGCTTTCTTT. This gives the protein CASSAQMNTEAFF. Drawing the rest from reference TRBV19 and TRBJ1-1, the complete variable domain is DGGITQSPKYLFRKEGQNVTLSCEQNLNHDAMYWYRQDPGQGLRLIYYSQIVNDFQKGDIAEGYSVSREKKESFPLTVTSAQKNPTAFYLCASSAQMNTEAFFGQGTRLTVV.

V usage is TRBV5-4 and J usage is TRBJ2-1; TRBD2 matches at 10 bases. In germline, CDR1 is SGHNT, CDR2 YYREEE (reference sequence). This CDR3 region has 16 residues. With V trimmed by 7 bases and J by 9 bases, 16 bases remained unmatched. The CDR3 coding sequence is TGTGCCAGCGCCCCCGGGCGGAGCGGGGGGGCCGGTGAGCAGTTCTTC. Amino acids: CASAPGRSGGAGEQFF.

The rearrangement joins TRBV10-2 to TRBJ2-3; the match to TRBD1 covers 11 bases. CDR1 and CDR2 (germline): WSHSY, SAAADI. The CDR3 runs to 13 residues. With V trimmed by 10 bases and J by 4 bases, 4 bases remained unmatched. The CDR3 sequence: CATKGQGADTQYF. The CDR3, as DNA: TGCGCCACCAAGGGACAGGGGGCAGATACGCAGTATTTT.

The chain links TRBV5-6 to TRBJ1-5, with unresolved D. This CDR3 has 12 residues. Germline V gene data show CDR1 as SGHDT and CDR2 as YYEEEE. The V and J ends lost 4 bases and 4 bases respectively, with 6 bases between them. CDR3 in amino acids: CASSLRNQPQHF. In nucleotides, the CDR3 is TGTGCCAGCAGCCTACGGAATCAGCCCCAGCATTTT. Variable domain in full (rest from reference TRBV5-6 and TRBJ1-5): DAGVTQSPTHLIKTRGQQVTLRCSPKSGHDTVSWYQQALGQGPQFIFQYYEEEERQRGNFPDRFSGHQFPNYSSELNVNALLLGDSALYLCASSLRNQPQHFGDGTRLSIL.

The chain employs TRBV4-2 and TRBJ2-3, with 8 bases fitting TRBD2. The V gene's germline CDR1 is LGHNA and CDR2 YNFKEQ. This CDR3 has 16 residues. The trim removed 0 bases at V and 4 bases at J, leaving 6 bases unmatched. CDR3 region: CASSQDGGELSDTQYF. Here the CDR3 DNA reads TGTGCCAGCAGCCAAGACGGGGGGGAGCTCTCAGATACGCAGTATTTT.

CDR3 loop: CASRPTSGSSYEQYF. CDR3 nucleotides: TGTGCCAGCAGGCCTACTAGCGGGAGCTCCTACGAGCAGTACTTC. This chain joins TRBV27 and TRBJ2-7; TRBD2 aligns across 11 bases. CDR1 and CDR2 from the germline V gene are MNHEY and SMNVEV (reference sequence). The CDR3 runs 15 residues. The trim removed 6 bases at V and 0 bases at J, leaving 4 bases unmatched.

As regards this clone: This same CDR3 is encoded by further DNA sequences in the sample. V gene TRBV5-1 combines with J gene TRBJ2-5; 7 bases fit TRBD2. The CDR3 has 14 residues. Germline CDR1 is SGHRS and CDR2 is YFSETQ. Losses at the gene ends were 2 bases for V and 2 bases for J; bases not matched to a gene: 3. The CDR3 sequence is CASSFSGEQETQYF. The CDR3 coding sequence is TGCGCCAGCAGCTTCAGCGGGGAACAAGAGACCCAGTACTTC.

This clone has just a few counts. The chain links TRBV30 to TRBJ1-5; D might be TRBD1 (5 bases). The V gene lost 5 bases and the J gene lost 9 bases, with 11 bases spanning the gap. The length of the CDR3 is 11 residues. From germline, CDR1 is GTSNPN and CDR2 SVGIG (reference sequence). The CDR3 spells CAWGDSVPQHF. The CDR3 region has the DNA TGTGCCTGGGGAGACAGTGTGCCCCAGCATTTT. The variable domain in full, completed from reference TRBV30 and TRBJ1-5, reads SQTIHQWPATLVQPVGSPLSLECTVEGTSNPNLYWYRQAAGRGLQLLFYSVGIGQISSEVPQNLSASRPQDRQFILSSKKLLLSDSGFYLCAWGDSVPQHFGDGTRLSIL.

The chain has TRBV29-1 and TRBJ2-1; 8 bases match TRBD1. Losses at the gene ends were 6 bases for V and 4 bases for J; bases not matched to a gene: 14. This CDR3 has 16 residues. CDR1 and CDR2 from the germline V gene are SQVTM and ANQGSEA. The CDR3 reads CSVKLATGDIYNEQFF. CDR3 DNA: TGCAGCGTAAAATTGGCGACAGGGGATATTTACAATGAGCAGTTCTTC.

CDR3: CASSQLGQGYEQYF. The CDR3 DNA follows: TGCGCCAGCAGCCAACTGGGACAGGGATACGAGCAGTACTTC. This rearrangement joins TRBV4-1 to TRBJ2-7; 9 bases are a match to TRBD1. The CDR3 runs to 14 residues. CDR1 and CDR2 from the germline V gene are MGHRA and YSYEKL. V lost 2 bases, J lost 4 bases, and 3 bases stayed unmatched.

The CDR3 loop is CATSDRVRVMNTEAFF. CDR3 coding DNA: TGTGCCACCTCCGACAGGGTCAGGGTCATGAACACTGAAGCTTTCTTT. The chain joins TRBV10-3 to TRBJ1-1; 7 nucleotides agree with TRBD1. The germline V gene has CDR1 ENHRY and CDR2 SYGVKD. The CDR3 consists of 16 residues. V trimming: 10 bases; J trimming: 0 bases; junction bases outside the gene matches: 14.

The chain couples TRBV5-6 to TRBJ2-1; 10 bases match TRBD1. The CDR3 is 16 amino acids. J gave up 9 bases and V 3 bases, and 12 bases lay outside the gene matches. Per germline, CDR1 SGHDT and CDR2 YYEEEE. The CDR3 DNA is TGTGCCAGCAGCTCCCTGACAGGGGGCGCTTTAGGTGAGCAGTTCTTC. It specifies CASSSLTGGALGEQFF. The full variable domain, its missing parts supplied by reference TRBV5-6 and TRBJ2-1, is DAGVTQSPTHLIKTRGQQVTLRCSPKSGHDTVSWYQQALGQGPQFIFQYYEEEERQRGNFPDRFSGHQFPNYSSELNVNALLLGDSALYLCASSSLTGGALGEQFFGPGTRLTVL.

CDR3 protein: CASSLGHQVTGNQPQHF. The CDR3 nucleotides read TGTGCCAGCAGCTTAGGCCATCAGGTGACAGGCAATCAGCCCCAGCATTTT. The genes are TRBV7-2 and TRBJ1-5; the D gene is possibly TRBD1 (5 bases). CDR3 size: 17 residues. The germline gives CDR1 SGHTA, CDR2 FQGNSA. The V end lost 1 base, the J end lost 2 bases, and 15 bases lay between the germline ends. The entire variable domain, with the rest obtained from reference TRBV7-2 and TRBJ1-5, is as follows: GAGVSQSPSNKVTEKGKDVELRCDPISGHTALYWYRQSLGQGLEFLIYFQGNSAPDKSGLPSDRFSAERTGGSVSTLTIQRTQQEDSAVYLCASSLGHQVTGNQPQHFGDGTRLSIL.

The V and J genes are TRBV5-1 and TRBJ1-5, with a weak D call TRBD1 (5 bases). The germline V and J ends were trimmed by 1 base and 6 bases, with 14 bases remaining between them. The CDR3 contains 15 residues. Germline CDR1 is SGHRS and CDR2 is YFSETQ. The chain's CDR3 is CASSLLGEVGQPQHF. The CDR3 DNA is TGCGCCAGCAGCTTGTTGGGGGAGGTGGGTCAGCCCCAGCATTTT.

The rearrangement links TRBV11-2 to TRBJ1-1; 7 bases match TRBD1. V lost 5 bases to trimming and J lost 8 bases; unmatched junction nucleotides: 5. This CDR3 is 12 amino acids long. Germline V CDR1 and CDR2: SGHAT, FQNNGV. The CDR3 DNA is TGTGCCAGCAGCCATCCGACAGGGGAAGCTTTCTTT. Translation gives CASSHPTGEAFF. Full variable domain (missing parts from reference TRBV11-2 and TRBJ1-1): EAGVAQSPRYKIIEKRQSVAFWCNPISGHATLYWYQQILGQGPKLLIQFQNNGVVDDSQLPKDRFSAERLKGVDSTLKIQPAKLEDSAVYLCASSHPTGEAFFGQGTRLTVV.

The CDR3 coding sequence is TGTGCCAGCAGCACCGGGACTAGTAACTACGAGCAGTACTTC. Translation gives CASSTGTSNYEQYF. The chain carries TRBV5-4 and TRBJ2-7, with 8 bases that match TRBD2. This CDR3 is 14 amino acids long. The junction had 6 bases not matched to a gene; V was cut back by 4 bases and J by 3 bases. The V gene's germline CDR1 is SGHNT and CDR2 YYREEE (reference sequence).

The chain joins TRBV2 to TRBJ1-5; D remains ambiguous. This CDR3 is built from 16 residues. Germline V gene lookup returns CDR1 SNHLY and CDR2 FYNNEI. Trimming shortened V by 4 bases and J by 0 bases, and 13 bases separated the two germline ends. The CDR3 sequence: CASSGYNRDSNQPQHF. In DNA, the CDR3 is TGTGCCAGCAGTGGGTATAACAGAGATAGCAATCAGCCCCAGCATTTT.

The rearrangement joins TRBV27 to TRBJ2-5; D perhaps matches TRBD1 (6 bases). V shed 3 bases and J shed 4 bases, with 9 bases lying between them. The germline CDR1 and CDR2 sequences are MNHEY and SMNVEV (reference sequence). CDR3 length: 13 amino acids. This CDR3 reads CASSLGHGETQYF. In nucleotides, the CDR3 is TGTGCCAGCAGTTTGGGACATGGAGAGACCCAGTACTTC.

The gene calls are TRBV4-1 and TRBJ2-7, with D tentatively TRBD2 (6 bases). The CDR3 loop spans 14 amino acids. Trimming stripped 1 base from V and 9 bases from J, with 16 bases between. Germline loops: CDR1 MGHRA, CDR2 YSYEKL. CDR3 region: CASSQGLAGRWQYF. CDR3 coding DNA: TGCGCCAGCAGCCAAGGATTGGCGGGGCGGTGGCAGTACTTC.

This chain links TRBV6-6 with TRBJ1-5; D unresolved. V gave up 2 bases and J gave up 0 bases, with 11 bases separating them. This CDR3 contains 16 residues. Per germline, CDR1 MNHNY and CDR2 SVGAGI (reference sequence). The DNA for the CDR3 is TGTGCCAGCAGTTACATAGCCAGCCATAGCAATCAGCCCCAGCATTTT. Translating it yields CASSYIASHSNQPQHF.

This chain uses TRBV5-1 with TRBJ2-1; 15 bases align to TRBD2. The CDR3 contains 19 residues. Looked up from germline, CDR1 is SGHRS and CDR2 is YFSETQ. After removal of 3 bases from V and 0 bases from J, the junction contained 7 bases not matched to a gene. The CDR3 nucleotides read TGCGCCAGCAGCTCGGGACTAGCGGGGGGCCTGAACTCCTACAATGAGCAGTTCTTC. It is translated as CASSSGLAGGLNSYNEQFF.

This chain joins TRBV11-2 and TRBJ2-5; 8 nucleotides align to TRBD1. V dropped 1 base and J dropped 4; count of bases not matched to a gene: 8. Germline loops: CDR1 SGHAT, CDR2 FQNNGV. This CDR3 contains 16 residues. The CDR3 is CASSLVQGANLETQYF. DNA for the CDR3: TGTGCCAGCAGCTTAGTGCAGGGGGCGAACTTAGAGACCCAGTACTTC.

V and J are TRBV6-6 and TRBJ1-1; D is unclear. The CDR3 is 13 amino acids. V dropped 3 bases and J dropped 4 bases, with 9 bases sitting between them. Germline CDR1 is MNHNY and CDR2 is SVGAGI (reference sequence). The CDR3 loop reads CASSYRGSTEAFF. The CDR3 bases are TGTGCCAGCAGTTATCGGGGTAGCACTGAAGCTTTCTTT.